This entry lists 18 T cell receptor beta chains sequenced from one sample in a study of response to subunit inactivated influenza vaccine. TCRdb reprocessed the RT-PCR reads via MiXCR and lists one record per CDR3 protein. The table has hundreds of thousands of distinct CDR3 sequences, about 7.6% seen once; the top ten hold under 15%. The specimen was PBMCs from blood, collected roughly 24 months after vaccination. The receptors derive from a man between 50 and 70 years old who received an inactivated influenza vaccine.

This clonotype was picked up a small number of times. V is TRBV4-2 and J is TRBJ1-2, with 9 bases aligning to TRBD1. J gave up 4 bases and V 0 bases, and 6 bases lay outside the gene matches. The CDR3 sequence is 16 residues long. The germline V gene has CDR1 LGHNA and CDR2 YNFKEQ. DNA for the CDR3: TGTGCCAGCAGCCAAGACCCAAAGGACAGGGGCTATGGCTACACCTTC. The encoded protein is CASSQDPKDRGYGYTF.

This clonotype was recorded at least ten times. V is TRBV27 and J is TRBJ2-1, with D perhaps TRBD1 or TRBD2 (5 bases each). The germline CDR1 and CDR2 sequences are MNHEY and SMNVEV (reference sequence). V lost 1 base and J 0 bases, leaving 7 bases between the germline ends. There are 15 residues in the CDR3. CDR3 protein: CASSLWGSSYNEQFF. The CDR3 DNA is TGTGCCAGCAGTTTATGGGGGAGCTCCTACAATGAGCAGTTCTTC.

In its sample, this clonotype was seen a few times. The chain has TRBV7-9 and TRBJ2-1, with 7 bases that match TRBD1. There are 17 residues in the CDR3. Looked up from germline, CDR1 is SEHNR and CDR2 is FQNEAQ (reference sequence). Trimming removed 5 bases from V and 0 bases from J; junction bases left unmatched: 10. Written as DNA, the CDR3 is TGTGCCAGCAGCCCCCCGACAGGGACCAGCTCCTACAATGAGCAGTTCTTC. Translating it yields CASSPPTGTSSYNEQFF.

The rearrangement joins TRBV4-3 to TRBJ1-2, with D unresolved. Trimming pared 1 base from V and 7 bases from J, leaving 22 bases between. The CDR3 spans 17 residues. Germline CDR1 and CDR2: LGHNA and YSLEER. The CDR3, as DNA: TGCGCCAGCAGCCAAGTCGACGCCGGACGGAGCACGACTGGCTACACCTTC. Amino acid sequence: CASSQVDAGRSTTGYTF.

This chain joins TRBV21-1 and TRBJ2-3; the D segment call TRBD2 is taken from the table without a DNA check. TRBV21-1 is a known pseudogene. This CDR3 spans 16 amino acids. CDR3 protein: CASSKVDGGSADTQYF. In DNA, the CDR3 is TGTGCCAGCAGCAAAGTTGACGGCGGGAGTGCAGATACGCAGTATTTT.

This clonotype was found a few times. This chain links TRBV27 with TRBJ2-7; the match to TRBD1 covers 9 bases. Germline V gene lookup returns CDR1 MNHEY and CDR2 SMNVEV (reference sequence). Unmatched junction bases numbered 9, after V lost 3 bases and J lost 6 bases. The CDR3 has 15 amino acids. The CDR3: CASSFFGTGLPEQYF. In nucleotides, the CDR3 is TGTGCCAGCAGTTTTTTCGGGACAGGGCTTCCCGAGCAGTACTTC.

This clonotype occurred many times. Here the CDR3 reads CASSLRAGANTGELFF. The CDR3 DNA follows: TGTGCCAGCAGCTTACGAGCGGGGGCTAACACCGGGGAGCTGTTTTTT. The chain is built from TRBV5-6 and TRBJ2-2; 8 nucleotides match TRBD2. Trimming took 2 bases from V and 2 from J; bases not matched to a gene: 5. CDR3 size: 16 residues. Germline V gene data show CDR1 as SGHDT and CDR2 as YYEEEE.

This clonotype was recorded a few times. The chain recombines TRBV6-1 with TRBJ2-2; possible D gene TRBD1, 6 bases. The CDR3 runs 13 residues. Germline V gives CDR1 MNHNS, CDR2 SASEGT. V shed 5 bases and J shed 7 bases, with 11 bases lying between them. As DNA, the CDR3 is TGTGCCAGCAGTAGGGACATTGACGGGGAGCTGTTTTTT. It specifies CASSRDIDGELFF.

This clonotype was counted a few times. CDR3 DNA sequence: TGTGCCAGCAGCACTCCAGACAGGGTTGAGACCCAGTACTTC. It yields the protein CASSTPDRVETQYF. This chain uses TRBV11-2 with TRBJ2-5; 7 bases agree with TRBD1. CDR3 length: 14 amino acids. Looked up from germline, CDR1 is SGHAT and CDR2 is FQNNGV. Losses at the gene ends were 5 bases for V and 5 bases for J; bases not matched to a gene: 8.

In this sample, this clonotype turned up many times. The chain is built from TRBV5-1 and TRBJ2-6; D is uncertain. CDR1 SGHRS and CDR2 YFSETQ come from the germline V gene. The CDR3 is made up of 13 amino acids. V dropped 8 bases and J dropped 0 bases, with 6 bases sitting between them. The DNA for the CDR3 is TGCGCCAGTCAGGACTCTGGGGCCAACGTCCTGACTTTC. Protein: CASQDSGANVLTF.

This clonotype was detected many times. This sequence joins TRBV7-2 and TRBJ2-3; 9 bases align to TRBD1. CDR1 and CDR2 from the germline V gene are SGHTA and FQGNSA. This CDR3 has 14 amino acids. The V and J ends lost 4 bases and 4 bases, in that order; junction bases with no gene match: 3. CDR3: CASSSGQGPDTQYF. The CDR3 DNA reads as TGTGCCAGCAGCTCAGGACAGGGGCCAGATACGCAGTATTTT. The entire variable domain, with the rest obtained from reference TRBV7-2 and TRBJ2-3, is as follows: GAGVSQSPSNKVTEKGKDVELRCDPISGHTALYWYRQSLGQGLEFLIYFQGNSAPDKSGLPSDRFSAERTGGSVSTLTIQRTQQEDSAVYLCASSSGQGPDTQYFGPGTRLTVL.

V usage is TRBV7-8 and J usage is TRBJ2-1; 8 nucleotides align to TRBD1. J lost 2 bases, V lost 2 bases, and 2 bases had no gene match. Germline loops: CDR1 SGHVS, CDR2 FQNEAQ. The CDR3 loop spans 15 amino acids. The CDR3 bases are TGTGCCAGCAGCTTAAGGGACAGGCCCTACAATGAGCAGTTCTTC. Protein: CASSLRDRPYNEQFF. The whole variable domain, remainder taken from reference TRBV7-8 and TRBJ2-1, is GAGVSQSPRYKVAKRGQDVALRCDPISGHVSLFWYQQALGQGPEFLTYFQNEAQLDKSGLPSDRFFAERPEGSVSTLKIQRTQQEDSAVYLCASSLRDRPYNEQFFGPGTRLTVL.

This clonotype was counted at least ten times. The rearrangement uses TRBV9 and TRBJ1-5, with a tentative D call TRBD1 (5 bases). V dropped 2 bases and J dropped 1 base, with 7 bases sitting between them. The CDR3 is 14 residues long. CDR1 SGDLS and CDR2 YYNGEE come from the germline V gene. The CDR3, as DNA: TGTGCCAGCAGCGTCGGGGGGAGCAATCAGCCCCAGCATTTT. Protein product: CASSVGGSNQPQHF.

This clonotype was seen a handful of times. The V call is TRBV6-1, the J call TRBJ1-2; weak D call: TRBD1 (6 bases). Looked up from germline, CDR1 is MNHNS and CDR2 is SASEGT. Trimming took off 6 bases at V and 4 bases at J, with 18 bases between the two ends. The CDR3 contains 15 residues. The CDR3 DNA reads TGTGCCAGCAGCCCCTACAGTGGGGGGGCCTATGGCTACACCTTC. This codes for CASSPYSGGAYGYTF.

In its sample, this clonotype was seen a few times. The chain links TRBV20-1 to TRBJ2-2; TRBD2 matches at 8 bases. The V gene's germline CDR1 is DFQATT and CDR2 SNEGSKA (reference sequence). V lost 0 bases to trimming and J lost 1 base; unmatched junction nucleotides: 7. This CDR3 region has 17 residues. The CDR3 bases are TGCAGTGCTAGAGATAGCCGACTAGCGAGGAACACCGGGGAGCTGTTTTTT. Amino acids: CSARDSRLARNTGELFF.

This sequence joins TRBV12-3 or TRBV12-4 and TRBJ1-5; D is possibly TRBD1 (5 bases). Trimming stripped 6 bases from V and 11 bases from J, with 17 bases between. The CDR3 is 13 amino acids. For the CDR3, the DNA is TGTGCCAGCAGGGGGACTGGTGAGGTGTCCCAGCATTTT. This sequence encodes CASRGTGEVSQHF.

This clonotype was counted a few times. V usage is TRBV20-1 and J usage is TRBJ2-7; D is possibly TRBD1 (6 bases). V was pared by 3 bases and J by 3 bases, with 18 bases between. This CDR3 has 15 amino acids. Germline lookup yields CDR1 DFQATT and CDR2 SNEGSKA (reference sequence). The CDR3 sequence: CSARDFGGSGYEQYF. The CDR3 DNA sequence: TGCAGTGCTAGGGATTTTGGGGGCTCTGGCTACGAGCAGTACTTC.

This clonotype was recorded at least ten times. This chain uses TRBV4-2 with TRBJ2-1; D uncertain. The germline V and J ends were trimmed by 0 bases and 7 bases, with 13 bases remaining between them. The length of the CDR3 is 15 residues. Germline CDR1 LGHNA, CDR2 YNFKEQ. The CDR3 nucleotides read TGTGCCAGCAGCCAAGAAACGGGTTTGGGGAATGAGCAGTTCTTC. Protein sequence: CASSQETGLGNEQFF.